The table lists the clone carrying this T cell receptor beta chain with many counts. Its antigen is as yet unknown. Using a J-beta primer mix together with a sample-barcoded 5' primer, a second PCR was run for roughly 7 to 11 cycles. TCRdb analysed the 5' RACE reads with MiXCR anew, one entry per CDR3 protein. The table has some 1,500,000 distinct CDR3 sequences, less than 45% seen once. The V gene's germline CDR1 is MNHEY and CDR2 SVGAGI. CDR3 length: 14 residues. Trimming cost V 2 bases and J 3 bases, with 10 bases left between them. Total RNA, at least 6 micrograms per sample, was extracted from PBMCs. The sample comes from a study of blood T cells in healthy people across ages. Study in general: The capture of about one barcoded beta molecule per two T cells was achieved by template switching. Findings of the study overall: The study could not conclusively compare naive and antigen-experienced cells, given its unsorted PBMCs.

The chain uses TRBV6-5 and TRBJ1-2, with D possibly being TRBD1 (5 bases). The receptor was derived from a young woman in good health. The sample taken for sequencing was blood. The DNA of the CDR3 is TGTGCCAGCAGTTACAACCAGGGAGACTATGGCTACACCTTC. It specifies CASSYNQGDYGYTF.